One and the same sample provided the 11 T cell receptor beta chains below, sequenced in a study of CD8 T cells in ankylosing spondylitis. TCRdb independently ran MiXCR on the 5' RACE reads; one entry per CDR3 protein. This sample yields 250,000 to 300,000 distinct CDR3 sequences, of which around 20% are seen a single time; less than 9.5% belongs to the top ten. What was sequenced was blood, either unsorted or a sorted T cell fraction (not recorded which). These receptors came from a male donor with ankylosing spondylitis or in good health (not recorded which).

The chain carries TRBV7-2 and TRBJ2-3, with TRBD1 matching over 8 bases. Germline V gives CDR1 SGHTA, CDR2 FQGNSA. The CDR3 spans 15 residues. V was clipped by 5 bases and J by 3 bases; unmatched bases: 7. Written as DNA, the CDR3 is TGTGCCAGCAGCGGCGATAGGACAGGGACAGATACGCAGTATTTT. Protein sequence: CASSGDRTGTDTQYF.

This clonotype was seen at least ten times. The chain combines TRBV29-1 with TRBJ2-5; tentative D call: TRBD1 (6 bases). The V end was cut by 5 bases, the J end by 0 bases, with 10 bases between. From germline, CDR1 is SQVTM and CDR2 ANQGSEA. The CDR3 is made up of 13 amino acids. The CDR3 region has the DNA TGCAGCGTTTATACAGGGTACCAAGAGACCCAGTACTTC. Its protein product is CSVYTGYQETQYF.

This clonotype was counted a few times. The chain couples TRBV28 to TRBJ2-3; D is unclear. Germline CDR1 is MDHEN and CDR2 is SYDVKM. The CDR3 runs 16 residues. V gave up 5 bases and J gave up 3 bases, with 18 bases separating them. CDR3 coding DNA: TGTGCCAGCAGTCTTGAAGGACGGCGAAGGACAGATACGCAGTATTTT. Protein sequence: CASSLEGRRRTDTQYF.

The chain joins TRBV2 to TRBJ1-6; D is unresolved. The germline V gene encodes CDR1 SNHLY and CDR2 FYNNEI. The CDR3 has 16 residues. The ends were cut back, 6 bases at V and 1 base at J, with 13 bases in the middle. CDR3 DNA: TGTGCCAGCAGCCCGGACGCGGGGTCCTATAATTCACCCCTCCACTTT. This sequence encodes CASSPDAGSYNSPLHF.

CDR3 nucleotide sequence: TGTGCCAGTAGTTTTGGGACTAGCGGGACCCTCTGGGAGACCCAGTACTTC. Protein sequence: CASSFGTSGTLWETQYF. The rearrangement joins TRBV19 to TRBJ2-5, with TRBD2 matching over 13 bases. The CDR3 covers 17 residues. Germline CDR1 reads LNHDA; CDR2 reads SQIVND (reference sequence). V trimming: 5 bases; J trimming: 5 bases; junction bases outside the gene matches: 11.

This clonotype was detected many times. The chain employs TRBV20-1 and TRBJ2-3; a weak D match, TRBD2 (7 bases). The V end was cut by 6 bases, the J end by 7 bases, with 17 bases between. Looked up from germline, CDR1 is DFQATT and CDR2 is SNEGSKA (reference sequence). The CDR3 is 13 amino acids. The CDR3 coding sequence is TGCAGTGCGGGGGGCGGGGGCTCAAATACGCAGTATTTT. Its translation is CSAGGGGSNTQYF.

Concerning this clonotype: A clone one base away is much larger, so this may be a read error. The chain links TRBV10-2 to TRBJ2-3; no reliable D call. CDR1 WSHSY and CDR2 SAAADI come from the germline V gene. The CDR3 sequence is 15 residues long. V shed 10 bases and J shed 0 bases, with 17 bases lying between them. The CDR3 nucleotides are TGCGCCAACCTCTTAGATCAGTCGAGCACAGATACGCAGTATTTT. Protein product: CANLLDQSSTDTQYF.

This clonotype was observed a handful of times. The chain has TRBV5-1 and TRBJ1-4; D gene ambiguous. This CDR3 region has 13 residues. CDR1 SGHRS and CDR2 YFSETQ come from the germline V gene. The V end was cut by 4 bases, the J end by 7 bases, with 11 bases between. The CDR3 protein is CASSPGMGEKLFF. For the CDR3, the DNA is TGCGCCAGCAGCCCCGGAATGGGTGAAAAACTGTTTTTT. The full variable domain, rest sourced from reference TRBV5-1 and TRBJ1-4, is KAGVTQTPRYLIKTRGQQVTLSCSPISGHRSVSWYQQTPGQGLQFLFEYFSETQRNKGNFPGRFSGRQFSNSRSEMNVSTLELGDSALYLCASSPGMGEKLFFGSGTQLSVL.

The chain links TRBV25-1 to TRBJ2-1, with unresolved D. Germline V CDR1 and CDR2: MGHDK, SYGVNS. The germline V and J ends were trimmed by 6 bases and 2 bases, with 11 bases remaining between them. The CDR3 is 14 residues long. The DNA for the CDR3 is TGTGCCAGCAGAGGGCTCCGGGCCTACAATGAGCAGTTCTTC. As protein: CASRGLRAYNEQFF.

This clonotype was detected a few times. The rearrangement uses TRBV5-1 and TRBJ2-2, with a tentative D call TRBD1 (6 bases). Trimming pared 0 bases from V and 3 bases from J, leaving 12 bases between. Looked up from germline, CDR1 is SGHRS and CDR2 is YFSETQ. The CDR3 contains 16 residues. CDR3 loop: CASSLASGQHTGELFF. CDR3 sequence (DNA): TGCGCCAGCAGCTTGGCGTCGGGACAACACACCGGGGAGCTGTTTTTT.

This clonotype has only a few counts. The chain links TRBV12-3 or TRBV12-4 to TRBJ2-3; D could derive from TRBD1 or TRBD2 (5 bases each). Deletions cut 5 bases from V and 6 bases from J, with 12 bases between. CDR3 length: 13 residues. For the CDR3, the DNA is TGTGCCAGCAGTGGGACCGGATCGGATACGCAGTATTTT. It encodes CASSGTGSDTQYF.